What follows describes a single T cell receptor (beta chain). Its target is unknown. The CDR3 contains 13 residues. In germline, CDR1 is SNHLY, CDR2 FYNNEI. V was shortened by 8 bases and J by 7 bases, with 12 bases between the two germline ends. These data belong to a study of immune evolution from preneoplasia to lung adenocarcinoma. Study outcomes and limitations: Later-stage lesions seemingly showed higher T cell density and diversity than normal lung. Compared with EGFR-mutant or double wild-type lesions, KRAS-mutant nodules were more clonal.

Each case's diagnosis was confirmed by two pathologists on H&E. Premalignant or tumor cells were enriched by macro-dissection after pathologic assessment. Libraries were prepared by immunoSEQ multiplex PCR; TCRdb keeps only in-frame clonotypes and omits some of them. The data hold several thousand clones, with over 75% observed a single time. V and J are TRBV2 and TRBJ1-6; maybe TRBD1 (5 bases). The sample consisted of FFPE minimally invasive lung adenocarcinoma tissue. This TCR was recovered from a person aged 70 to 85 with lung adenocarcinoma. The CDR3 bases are TGTGCCAGCCGGGGCAGGGAGAATTCACCCCTCCACTTT. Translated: CASRGRENSPLHF. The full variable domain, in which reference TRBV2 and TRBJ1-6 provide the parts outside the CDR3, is EPEVTQTPSHQVTQMGQEVILRCVPISNHLYFYWYRQILGQKVEFLVSFYNNEISEKSEIFDDQFSVERPDGSNFTLKIRSTKLEDSAMYFCASRGRENSPLHFGNGTRLTVT.